The 9 T cell receptor beta chains given below trace back to one sample, sequenced in a study of OX40 agonist ivuxolimab in advanced cancers. Only in-frame clones appear in the TCRdb table, and some are missing; sequencing was by immunoSEQ multiplex PCR. The profile shows approximately 64,000 clones, 83% of them singletons. Material: CD4+ or CD8+ T cells sorted from blood, obtained in a trial of the OX40 agonist ivuxolimab. The receptors were sampled from an adult with an advanced solid tumor such as melanoma, head and neck, liver or kidney cancer.

The chain links TRBV25-1 to TRBJ2-7; 8 nucleotides match TRBD1. Germline CDR1 and CDR2: MGHDK and SYGVNS. This CDR3 spans 15 amino acids. V was pared by 1 base and J by 4 bases, with 6 bases of the junction left unmatched. CDR3 loop: CASSEFKDRDYEQYF. The DNA for the CDR3 is TGTGCCAGCAGTGAATTTAAGGACAGGGATTACGAGCAGTACTTC.

This clone is a singleton in its sample. The V and J genes are TRBV19 and TRBJ2-4; 9 bases line up with TRBD1. The V gene's germline CDR1 is LNHDA and CDR2 SQIVND (reference sequence). The CDR3 contains 16 residues. Unmatched junction bases numbered 3, after V lost 1 base and J lost 2 bases. CDR3 loop: CASSIVGTGPKNIQYF. The CDR3 nucleotides read TGTGCCAGTAGTATAGTCGGGACAGGGCCCAAAAACATTCAGTACTTC. The entire variable domain, with the rest obtained from reference TRBV19 and TRBJ2-4, is as follows: DGGITQSPKYLFRKEGQNVTLSCEQNLNHDAMYWYRQDPGQGLRLIYYSQIVNDFQKGDIAEGYSVSREKKESFPLTVTSAQKNPTAFYLCASSIVGTGPKNIQYFGAGTRLSVL.

CDR3 loop: CARPDQTRETSDYYEQYF. Written as DNA, the CDR3 is TGCGCCAGACCAGACCAGACTAGAGAGACTAGCGACTACTACGAGCAGTACTTC. The chain joins TRBV5-1 to TRBJ2-7, with TRBD2 matching 8 bases. V dropped 8 bases and J dropped 3; count of bases not matched to a gene: 22. In germline, CDR1 is SGHRS, CDR2 YFSETQ. This CDR3 has 18 amino acids.

The gene calls are TRBV6-5 and TRBJ2-1, with D possibly called TRBD1 or TRBD2 (5 bases each). V lost 0 bases and J lost 9, with 6 bases in between. This CDR3 has 12 residues. Per germline, CDR1 MNHEY and CDR2 SVGAGI. The CDR3 loop is CASSYSRGEQFF. The DNA for the CDR3 is TGTGCCAGCAGTTACTCGAGGGGTGAGCAGTTCTTC.

The chain links TRBV6-1 to TRBJ2-3; 9 bases align to TRBD1. From germline, CDR1 is MNHNS and CDR2 SASEGT. Trimming at V came to 11 bases and at J to 10 bases, leaving 10 bases not matched to a gene. The CDR3 is made up of 12 amino acids. As DNA, the CDR3 is TGTGCCGGAGGGACAGGGAACGCCGCGCAGTATTTT. Its protein product is CAGGTGNAAQYF.

The chain uses TRBV6-1 and TRBJ2-3; no definite D call. The CDR3 extends over 13 amino acids. With 7 bases removed from V and 3 bases from J, the gap between germline ends came to 11 bases. Germline values: CDR1 MNHNS, CDR2 SASEGT. The CDR3: CASISQRTDTQYF. In DNA form, the CDR3 reads TGTGCCAGCATTTCCCAGAGGACAGATACGCAGTATTTT.

The chain uses TRBV2 and TRBJ1-1; TRBD1 matches at 8 bases. This CDR3 has 14 residues. Per the germline V gene, CDR1 is SNHLY and CDR2 is FYNNEI. After removal of 6 bases from V and 0 bases from J, the junction contained 3 bases not matched to a gene. CDR3 in DNA: TGTGCCAGCAGCTCAGGGGGCATGAACACTGAAGCTTTCTTT. Translating gives CASSSGGMNTEAFF.

This clone was recorded only once. This chain joins TRBV5-6 and TRBJ1-6, with 7 bases that match TRBD1. The V gene end was trimmed by 0 bases and the J gene end by 8 bases; junction bases not matched to a gene: 5. The CDR3 is 15 amino acids. In germline, CDR1 is SGHDT, CDR2 YYEEEE. CDR3 residues: CASSLATGADSPLHF. DNA for the CDR3: TGTGCCAGCAGCTTGGCCACAGGGGCAGATTCACCCCTCCACTTT. Looking up the rest from reference TRBV5-6 and TRBJ1-6 gives the full variable domain: DAGVTQSPTHLIKTRGQQVTLRCSPKSGHDTVSWYQQALGQGPQFIFQYYEEEERQRGNFPDRFSGHQFPNYSSELNVNALLLGDSALYLCASSLATGADSPLHFGNGTRLTVT.

V is TRBV7-9 and J is TRBJ1-5; D is possibly TRBD1 (5 bases). There are 17 residues in the CDR3. Germline V gene data show CDR1 as SEHNR and CDR2 as FQNEAQ (reference sequence). V lost 5 bases and J lost 2, with 19 bases in between. The CDR3 nucleotides read TGTGCCAGCAGCCCTACGGGGACGAAGGGCGGCAATCAGCCCCAGCATTTT. Protein sequence: CASSPTGTKGGNQPQHF.